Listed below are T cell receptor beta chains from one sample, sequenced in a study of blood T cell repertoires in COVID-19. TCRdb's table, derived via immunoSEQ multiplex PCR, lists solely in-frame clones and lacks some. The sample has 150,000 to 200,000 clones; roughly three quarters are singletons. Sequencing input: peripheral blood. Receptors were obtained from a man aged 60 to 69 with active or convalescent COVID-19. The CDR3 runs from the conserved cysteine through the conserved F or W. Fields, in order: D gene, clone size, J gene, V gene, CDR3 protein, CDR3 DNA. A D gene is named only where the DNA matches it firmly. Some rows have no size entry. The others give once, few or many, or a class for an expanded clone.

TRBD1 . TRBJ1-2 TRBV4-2 CASSSRQGDYGYTF TGTGCCAGCAGCTCTCGACAGGGGGATTATGGCTACACCTTC
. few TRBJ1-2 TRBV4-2 CASSQEDTRGYTF TGTGCCAGCAGCCAAGAAGATACGAGAGGCTACACCTTC
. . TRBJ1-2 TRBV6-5 CASSYSTWAGYTF TGTGCCAGCAGTTACTCGACCTGGGCGGGCTACACCTTC
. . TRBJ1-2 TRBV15 CATSREEFGYTF TGTGCCACCAGCAGAGAAGAGTTTGGCTACACCTTC
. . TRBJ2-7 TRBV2 CASSERRVAYEQYF TGTGCCAGCAGTGAACGGCGGGTTGCCTACGAGCAGTACTTC
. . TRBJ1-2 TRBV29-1 CSVEVQSLTNYGYTF TGCAGCGTTGAAGTACAGAGTCTTACTAACTATGGCTACACCTTC
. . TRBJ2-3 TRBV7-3 CASSRGGASTDTQYF TGTGCCAGCAGTAGAGGAGGGGCGAGTACAGATACGCAGTATTTT
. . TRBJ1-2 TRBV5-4 CASSASPDYGYTF TGTGCCAGCAGCGCAAGCCCCGACTATGGCTACACCTTC
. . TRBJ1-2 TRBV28 CASSSSLRGNGYTF TGTGCCAGCAGTTCTTCCCTAAGGGGTAACGGCTACACCTTC
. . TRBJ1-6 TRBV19 CASSGGGASPLHF TGTGCCAGTAGTGGGGGGGGAGCGTCACCCCTCCACTTT
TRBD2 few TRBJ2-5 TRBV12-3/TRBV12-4 CASDSGSQETQYF TGTGCCAGCGACAGCGGGAGCCAAGAGACCCAGTACTTC
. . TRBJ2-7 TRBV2 CASSPLALSYEQYF TGTGCCAGCAGTCCCCTAGCGCTGTCCTACGAGCAGTACTTC
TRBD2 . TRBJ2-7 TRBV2 CASRRLAGVYEQYF TGTGCCAGCAGACGACTAGCGGGAGTGTACGAGCAGTACTTC
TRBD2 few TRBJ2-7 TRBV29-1 CSVASGTSGHEQYF TGCAGCGTGGCCAGCGGGACCTCCGGCCACGAGCAGTACTTC
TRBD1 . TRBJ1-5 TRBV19 CASSVQGLAQPQHF TGTGCCAGTAGTGTACAGGGGTTAGCGCAGCCCCAGCATTTT
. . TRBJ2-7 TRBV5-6 CASTLAGYSYGQYF TGTGCCAGCACCCTTGCAGGTTACTCCTACGGGCAGTACTTC
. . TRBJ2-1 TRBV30 CAWSLGSYNEQFF TGTGCCTGGAGTCTCGGGAGTTACAATGAGCAGTTCTTC